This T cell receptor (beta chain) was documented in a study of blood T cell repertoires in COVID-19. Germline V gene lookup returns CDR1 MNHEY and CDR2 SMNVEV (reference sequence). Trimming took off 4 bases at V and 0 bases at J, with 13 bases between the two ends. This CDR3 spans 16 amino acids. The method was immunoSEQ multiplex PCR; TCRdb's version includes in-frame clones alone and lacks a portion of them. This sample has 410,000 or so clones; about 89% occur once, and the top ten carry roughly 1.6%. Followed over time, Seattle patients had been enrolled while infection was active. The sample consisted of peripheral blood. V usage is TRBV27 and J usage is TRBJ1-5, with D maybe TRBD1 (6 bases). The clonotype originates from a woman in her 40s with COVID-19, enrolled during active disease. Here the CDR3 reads CASSSGWTDSNQPQHF. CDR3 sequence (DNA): TGTGCCAGCAGTTCGGGATGGACAGATAGCAATCAGCCCCAGCATTTT.